The clone carrying this T cell receptor beta chain occurred once. The antigen is undetermined. Trimming at V came to 5 bases and at J to 5 bases, leaving 2 bases not matched to a gene. The germline V gene encodes CDR1 SGHAT and CDR2 FQNNGV. The CDR3 contains 12 residues. Sequencing was performed with immunoSEQ multiplex PCR; in TCRdb, only in-frame clones are kept and a portion is missing. Among 2.3 million or so clones listed, more than 85% were seen once. This specimen belongs to a study of shared clonotypes between healthy human individuals. Study results and caveats: Sequencing depth was expected to influence donor clonotype sharing. Clonotypes shared by all four sorted-subset donors had higher generation probabilities than non-shared clonotypes.

Source material: naive CD4+ T cells from PBMCs. The subset is: CD45RA+ positively selected. The V and J genes are TRBV11-2 and TRBJ2-7; 8 positions match TRBD1. The sequence came from a man in his late teens or twenties in good health. Some clones in this sample may be carry-over from other donors' samples. CDR3 sequence reads: CASSPDRDEQYF. The CDR3 bases are TGTGCCAGCAGCCCGGACAGGGACGAGCAGTACTTC.